Presented here are 2 T cell receptor beta chains from one specimen sequenced in a study of OX40 agonist ivuxolimab in advanced cancers. Sequencing used immunoSEQ multiplex PCR; TCRdb keeps in-frame clones, though not all of them. The repertoire has approximately 60,000 clones, over 75% of them found once; the top ten carry 11%. The specimen comprised CD4+ or CD8+ T cells sorted from blood, sampled in a trial of the OX40 agonist ivuxolimab. All receptors derive from an adult with an advanced solid tumor such as melanoma, head and neck, liver or kidney cancer.

V usage is TRBV7-9 and J usage is TRBJ2-7; D is undetermined. Trimming took off 1 base at V and 0 bases at J, with 7 bases between the two ends. The germline gives CDR1 SEHNR, CDR2 FQNEAQ (reference sequence). The CDR3 spans 14 residues. The CDR3 nucleotides read TGTGCCAGCAGCTTAGTCGGCAACTCCTACGAGCAGTACTTC. Translating gives CASSLVGNSYEQYF.

V is TRBV18 and J is TRBJ1-4; D gene unclear. The V gene lost 0 bases and the J gene lost 2 bases, with 1 base spanning the gap. Germline-derived CDR1 and CDR2 are KGHSH and LQKENI. This CDR3 spans 13 amino acids. The CDR3 spells CASSPPTNEKLFF. Written as DNA, the CDR3 is TGTGCCAGCTCACCACCGACTAATGAAAAACTGTTTTTT. The variable domain in full, completed from reference TRBV18 and TRBJ1-4, reads NAGVMQNPRHLVRRRGQEARLRCSPMKGHSHVYWYRQLPEEGLKFMVYLQKENIIDESGMPKERFSAEFPKEGPSILRIQQVVRGDSAAYFCASSPPTNEKLFFGSGTQLSVL.